This TCR beta chain comes out of a study of shared clonotypes between healthy human individuals. CD45RA+ naive and CD45RA-negative memory subsets were separated from CD4+ cells. General study findings and limits: Rarefaction showed sorted-subset sequencing was incomplete despite large depth. Researchers found naive subsets generally carried larger estimated richness than memory subsets.

Germline V gives CDR1 SSHAT, CDR2 FNYEAQ (reference sequence). The CDR3 length is 12 residues. On this clone itself: Its antigen is currently unknown. A junction boundary mismatches the germline segment, possibly from a read error.

Repertoires were generated with immunoSEQ multiplex PCR, while TCRdb's copy carries only in-frame clones and drops some. The profile shows some 2,100,000 clones, nearly 97% of them singletons. The sample was naive CD4+ T cells sorted from blood. Regarding subset: CD45RA+ positively selected. J is TRBJ2-2 and V is TRBV7-7; no reliable D call. This TCR was sampled from a young man in good health. The CDR3 DNA is TGTGCTAGCAGCCACCCCATGGGAATGTTGTTTTTT. As protein: CASSHPMGMLFF.